This TCR beta chain stems from a study of T cells after posttransplantation cyclophosphamide. Study findings and constraints: Later blood repertoires were often dominated by clones from the donor CD8+ memory compartment.

This clone turned up a few times. Its antigen remains unknown. Sequenced by immunoSEQ multiplex PCR; TCRdb stores in-frame clones only, minus some. The sample gives about 15,000 clones, approximately 80% of which show up once; around 0.87% is in the top ten. The V and J ends lost 1 base and 1 base respectively, with 8 bases between them. Germline loops: CDR1 SGHAT, CDR2 FQNNGV. CDR3 length: 15 residues. The TCR originated in a man aged 45-65 years in good health, CMV-negative, and a related stem cell transplant donor. V gene TRBV11-2 combines with J gene TRBJ1-5, with D perhaps TRBD1 (6 bases). The sample taken for sequencing was memory CD4+ T cells sorted from PBMCs. The CDR3 region has the DNA TGTGCCAGCAGCTTAGCGGGGGGCAGCAATCAGCCCCAGCATTTT. It codes for CASSLAGGSNQPQHF.